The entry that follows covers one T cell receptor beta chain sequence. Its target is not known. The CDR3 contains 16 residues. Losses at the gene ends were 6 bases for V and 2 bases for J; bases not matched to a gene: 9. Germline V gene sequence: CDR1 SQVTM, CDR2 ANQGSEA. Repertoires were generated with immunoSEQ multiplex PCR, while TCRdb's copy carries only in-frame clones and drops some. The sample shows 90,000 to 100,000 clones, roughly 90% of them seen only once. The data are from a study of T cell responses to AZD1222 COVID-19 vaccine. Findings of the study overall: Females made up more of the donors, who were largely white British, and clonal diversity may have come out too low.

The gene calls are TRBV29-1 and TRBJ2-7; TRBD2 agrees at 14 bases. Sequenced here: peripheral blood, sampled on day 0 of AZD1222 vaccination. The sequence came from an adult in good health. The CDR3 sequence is CSVLTSGRALTYEQYF. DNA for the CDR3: TGCAGCGTCCTGACTAGCGGGAGGGCCCTCACCTACGAGCAGTACTTC.